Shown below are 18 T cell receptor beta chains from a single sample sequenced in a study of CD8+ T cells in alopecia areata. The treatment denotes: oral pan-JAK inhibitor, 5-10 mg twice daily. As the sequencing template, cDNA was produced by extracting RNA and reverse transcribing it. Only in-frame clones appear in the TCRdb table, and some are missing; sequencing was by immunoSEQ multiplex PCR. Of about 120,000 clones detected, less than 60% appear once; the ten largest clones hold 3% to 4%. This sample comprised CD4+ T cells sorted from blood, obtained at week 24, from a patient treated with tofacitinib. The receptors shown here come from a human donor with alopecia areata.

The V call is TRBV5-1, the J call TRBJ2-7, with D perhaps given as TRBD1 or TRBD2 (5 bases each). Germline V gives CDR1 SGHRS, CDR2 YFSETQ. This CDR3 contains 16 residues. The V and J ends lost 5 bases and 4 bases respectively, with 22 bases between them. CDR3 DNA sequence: TGCGCCAGCAGTTACGATCTTTCGGGACGGCCATACGAGCAGTACTTC. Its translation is CASSYDLSGRPYEQYF.

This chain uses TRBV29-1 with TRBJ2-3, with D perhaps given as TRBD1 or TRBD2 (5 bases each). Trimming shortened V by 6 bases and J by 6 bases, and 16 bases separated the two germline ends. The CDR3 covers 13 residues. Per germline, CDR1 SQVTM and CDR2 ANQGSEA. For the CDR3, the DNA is TGCAGCGTCCGGGACCCCGCAGGGGATACGCAGTATTTT. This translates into CSVRDPAGDTQYF.

The CDR3 coding sequence is TGCAGCGGAAGTACAGGGGGCTCTTATGGCTACACCTTC. This encodes CSGSTGGSYGYTF. The rearrangement links TRBV29-1 to TRBJ1-2; 9 bases fit TRBD1. The CDR3 length is 13 residues. After removal of 7 bases from V and 5 bases from J, the junction contained 8 bases not matched to a gene. Germline V gene lookup returns CDR1 SQVTM and CDR2 ANQGSEA.

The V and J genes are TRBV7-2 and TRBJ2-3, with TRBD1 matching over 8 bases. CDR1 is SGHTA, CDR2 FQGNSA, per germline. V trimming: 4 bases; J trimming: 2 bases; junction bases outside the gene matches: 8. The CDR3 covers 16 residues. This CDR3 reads CASSSAGQVLTDTQYF. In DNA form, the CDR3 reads TGTGCCAGCAGCTCCGCGGGACAGGTCCTCACAGATACGCAGTATTTT.

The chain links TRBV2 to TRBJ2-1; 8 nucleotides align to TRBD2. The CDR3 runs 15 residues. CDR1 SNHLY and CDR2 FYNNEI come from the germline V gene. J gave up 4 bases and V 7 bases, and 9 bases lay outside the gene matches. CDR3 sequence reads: CASNLGGGPYNEQFF. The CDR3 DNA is TGTGCCAGCAACCTGGGCGGGGGGCCATACAATGAGCAGTTCTTC.

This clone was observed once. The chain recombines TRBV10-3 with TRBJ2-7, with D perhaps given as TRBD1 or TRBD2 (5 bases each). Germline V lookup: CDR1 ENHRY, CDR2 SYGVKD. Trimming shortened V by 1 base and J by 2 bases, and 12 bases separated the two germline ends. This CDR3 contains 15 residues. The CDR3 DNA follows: TGTGCCATCAGTGAGTTGGGGACCGGGGCCTACGAGCAGTACTTC. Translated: CAISELGTGAYEQYF.

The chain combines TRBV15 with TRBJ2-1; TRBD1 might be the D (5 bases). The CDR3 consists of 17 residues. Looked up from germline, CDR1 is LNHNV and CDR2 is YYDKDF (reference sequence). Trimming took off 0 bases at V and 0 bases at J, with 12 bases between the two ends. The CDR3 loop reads CATSRERSGSSYNEQFF. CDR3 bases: TGTGCCACCAGCAGAGAAAGGTCAGGGTCCTCCTACAATGAGCAGTTCTTC.

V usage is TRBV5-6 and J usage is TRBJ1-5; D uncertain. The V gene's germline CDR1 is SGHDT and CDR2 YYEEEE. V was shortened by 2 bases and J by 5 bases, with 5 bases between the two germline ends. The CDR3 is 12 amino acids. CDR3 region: CASSLGDQPQHF. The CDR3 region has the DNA TGTGCCAGCAGCTTAGGCGATCAGCCCCAGCATTTT.

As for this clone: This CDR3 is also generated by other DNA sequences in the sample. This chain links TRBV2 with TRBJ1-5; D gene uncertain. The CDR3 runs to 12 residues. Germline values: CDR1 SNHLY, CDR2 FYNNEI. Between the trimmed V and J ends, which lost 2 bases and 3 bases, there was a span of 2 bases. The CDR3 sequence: CASSEPNQPQHF. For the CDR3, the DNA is TGTGCCAGCAGTGAACCCAATCAGCCCCAGCATTTT.

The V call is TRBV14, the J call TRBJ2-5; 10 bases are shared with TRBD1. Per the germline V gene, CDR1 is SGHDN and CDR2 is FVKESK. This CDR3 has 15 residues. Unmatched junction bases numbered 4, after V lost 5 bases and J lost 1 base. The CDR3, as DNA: TGTGCCAGCAGCGTACGGACAGGGGGCCAAGAGACCCAGTACTTC. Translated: CASSVRTGGQETQYF.

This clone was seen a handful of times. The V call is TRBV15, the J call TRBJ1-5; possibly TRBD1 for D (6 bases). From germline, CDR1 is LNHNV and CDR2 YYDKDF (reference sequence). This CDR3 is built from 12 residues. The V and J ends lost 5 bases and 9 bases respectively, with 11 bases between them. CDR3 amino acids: CATSPTTGPQHF. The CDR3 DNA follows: TGTGCCACCAGCCCAACGACAGGGCCCCAGCATTTT. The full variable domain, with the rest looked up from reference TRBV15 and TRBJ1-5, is DAMVIQNPRYQVTQFGKPVTLSCSQTLNHNVMYWYQQKSSQAPKLLFHYYDKDFNNEADTPDNFQSRRPNTSFCFLDIRSPGLGDTAMYLCATSPTTGPQHFGDGTRLSIL.

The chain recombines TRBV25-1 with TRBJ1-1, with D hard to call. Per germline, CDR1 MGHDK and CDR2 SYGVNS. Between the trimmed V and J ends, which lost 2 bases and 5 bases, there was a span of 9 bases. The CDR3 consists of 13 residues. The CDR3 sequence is CASSEKLVTEAFF. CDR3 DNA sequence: TGTGCCAGCAGTGAAAAGTTGGTGACTGAAGCTTTCTTT. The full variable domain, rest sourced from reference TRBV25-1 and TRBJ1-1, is EADIYQTPRYLVIGTGKKITLECSQTMGHDKMYWYQQDPGMELHLIHYSYGVNSTEKGDLSSESTVSRIRTEHFPLTLESARPSHTSQYLCASSEKLVTEAFFGQGTRLTVV.

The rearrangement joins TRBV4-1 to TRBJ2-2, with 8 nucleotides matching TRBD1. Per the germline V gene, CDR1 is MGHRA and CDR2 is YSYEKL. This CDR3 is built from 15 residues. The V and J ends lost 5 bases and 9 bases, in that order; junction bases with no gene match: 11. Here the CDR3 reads CASSYGQGGLRELFF. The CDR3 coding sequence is TGCGCCAGCAGCTACGGACAGGGCGGGTTGAGGGAGCTGTTTTTT.

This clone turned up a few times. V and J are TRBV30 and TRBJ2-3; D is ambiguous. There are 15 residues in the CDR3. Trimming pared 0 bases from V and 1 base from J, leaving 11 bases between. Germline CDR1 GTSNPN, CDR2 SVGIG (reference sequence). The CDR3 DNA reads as TGTGCCTGGAGTGTTCATGGAGTTGGCACAGATACGCAGTATTTT. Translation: CAWSVHGVGTDTQYF.

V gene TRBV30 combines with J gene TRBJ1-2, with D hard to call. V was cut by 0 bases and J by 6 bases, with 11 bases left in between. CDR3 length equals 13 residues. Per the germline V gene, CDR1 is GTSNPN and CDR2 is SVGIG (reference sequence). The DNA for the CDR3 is TGTGCCTGGAGTGTGGTAGGGCTGGATGGCTACACCTTC. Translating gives CAWSVVGLDGYTF.

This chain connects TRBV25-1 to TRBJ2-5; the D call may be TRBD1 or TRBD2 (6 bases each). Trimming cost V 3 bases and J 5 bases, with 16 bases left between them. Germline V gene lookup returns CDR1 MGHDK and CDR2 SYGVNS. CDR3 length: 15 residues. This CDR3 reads CASSDSRHGGETQYF. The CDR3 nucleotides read TGTGCCAGCAGTGACAGTAGACACGGGGGCGAGACCCAGTACTTC. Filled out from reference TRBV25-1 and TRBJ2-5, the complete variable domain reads EADIYQTPRYLVIGTGKKITLECSQTMGHDKMYWYQQDPGMELHLIHYSYGVNSTEKGDLSSESTVSRIRTEHFPLTLESARPSHTSQYLCASSDSRHGGETQYFGPGTRLLVL.

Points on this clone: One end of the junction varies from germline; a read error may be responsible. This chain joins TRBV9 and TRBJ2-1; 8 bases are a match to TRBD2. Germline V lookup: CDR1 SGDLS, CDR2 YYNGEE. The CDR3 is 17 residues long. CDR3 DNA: TGTGCCAGCAGCTCCCGGGGGGGCGGACGCTCCGACAATGAGCAGTTCTTC. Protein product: CASSSRGGGRSDNEQFF. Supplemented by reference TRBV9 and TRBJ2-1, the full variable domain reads DSGVTQTPKHLITATGQRVTLRCSPRSGDLSVYWYQQSLDQGLQFLIQYYNGEERAKGNILERFSAQQFPDLHSELNLSSLELGDSALYFCASSSRGGGRSDNEQFFGPGTRLTVL.

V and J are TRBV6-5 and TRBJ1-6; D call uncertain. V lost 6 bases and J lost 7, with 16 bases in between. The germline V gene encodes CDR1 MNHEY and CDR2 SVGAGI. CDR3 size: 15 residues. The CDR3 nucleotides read TGTGCCAGCAGCTTATTTGCACCGAAGAATTCACCCCTCCACTTT. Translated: CASSLFAPKNSPLHF.